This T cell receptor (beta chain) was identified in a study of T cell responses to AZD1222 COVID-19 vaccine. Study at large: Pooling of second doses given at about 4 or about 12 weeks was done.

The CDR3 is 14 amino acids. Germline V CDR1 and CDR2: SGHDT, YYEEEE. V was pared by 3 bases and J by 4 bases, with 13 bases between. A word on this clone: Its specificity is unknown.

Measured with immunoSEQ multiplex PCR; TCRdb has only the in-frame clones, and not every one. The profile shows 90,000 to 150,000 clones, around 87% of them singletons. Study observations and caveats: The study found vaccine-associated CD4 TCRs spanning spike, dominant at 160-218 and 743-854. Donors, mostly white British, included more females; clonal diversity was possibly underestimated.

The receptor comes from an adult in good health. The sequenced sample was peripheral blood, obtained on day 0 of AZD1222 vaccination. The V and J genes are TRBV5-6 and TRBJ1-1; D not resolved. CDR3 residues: CASSSTNWGTEAFF. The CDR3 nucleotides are TGTGCCAGCAGCTCGACCAACTGGGGCACTGAAGCTTTCTTT.